Shown below are 30 T cell receptor beta chains from a single sample sequenced in a study of blood T cell repertoires in COVID-19. Measured with immunoSEQ multiplex PCR; TCRdb has only the in-frame clones, and not every one. The sample includes 65,000 to 70,000 clones, around 82% seen only once; the top ten take about 16%. The sequenced material came from peripheral blood. These receptors originate from an elderly man with active COVID-19.

The chain has TRBV6-2 or TRBV6-3 and TRBJ2-3; perhaps TRBD2 as D (7 bases). Germline CDR1 and CDR2: MNHEY and SVGEGT. CDR3 size: 15 residues. V lost 6 bases, J lost 4 bases, and 17 bases lay in between. DNA for the CDR3: TGTGCCAGCAGCCTGAGGGGGGGGGCCTCAGATACGCAGTATTTT. Its translation is CASSLRGGASDTQYF.

The gene calls are TRBV12-3 or TRBV12-4 and TRBJ1-3; D perhaps matches TRBD1 (6 bases). The CDR3 has 12 amino acids. The V and J ends lost 3 bases and 12 bases respectively, with 12 bases between them. The CDR3 protein is CASSFLQGDIYF. The CDR3 bases are TGTGCCAGCAGTTTTCTACAGGGAGACATATATTTT.

This clone occurred once. V gene TRBV19 combines with J gene TRBJ2-1, with a tentative D call TRBD1 (5 bases). This CDR3 has 14 residues. Per germline, CDR1 LNHDA and CDR2 SQIVND (reference sequence). Deletions cut 3 bases from V and 8 bases from J, with 14 bases between. The CDR3 region has the DNA TGTGCCAGTAGTATCCGGGCAGGGAAGGATGAGCAGTTCTTC. It translates to CASSIRAGKDEQFF.

The V gene is TRBV3-1 (or the pseudogene TRBV3-2), the J gene TRBJ2-2, with TRBD2 matching over 10 bases. This CDR3 is 18 amino acids long. The ends lost 4 bases at V and 3 bases at J; junction bases unmatched: 11. Germline V gives CDR1 LGHDT, CDR2 YNNKEL (reference sequence). The CDR3 reads CASSPIRLAGTYTGELFF. The CDR3 bases are TGTGCCAGCAGCCCTATTCGACTAGCGGGTACCTACACCGGGGAGCTGTTTTTT.

The table lists this clone with many counts. The CDR3 DNA sequence: TGTGCCAGCAGGGACCGGGCGGGTAATGAAAAACTGTTTTTT. This sequence encodes CASRDRAGNEKLFF. This sequence joins TRBV3-1 (or the pseudogene TRBV3-2) and TRBJ1-4; D remains unclear. In germline, CDR1 is LGHDT, CDR2 YNNKEL (reference sequence). The CDR3 extends over 14 amino acids. Trimming left V 6 bases short and J 4 bases short, with 12 bases between.

CDR3 in amino acids: CSVEVTLNTEAFF. The DNA of the CDR3 is TGCAGCGTTGAAGTGACACTGAACACTGAAGCTTTCTTT. This chain uses TRBV29-1 with TRBJ1-1, with D unclear. V was trimmed by 1 base and J by 0 bases, leaving 6 bases between them. Germline V gene data show CDR1 as SQVTM and CDR2 as ANQGSEA. This CDR3 contains 13 residues.

On this clone itself: Distinct nucleotide sequences in the sample also encode this CDR3. V gene TRBV10-3 combines with J gene TRBJ1-3, with D unresolved. Germline V gene data show CDR1 as ENHRY and CDR2 as SYGVKD. The CDR3 loop spans 14 amino acids. V shed 5 bases and J shed 0 bases, with 8 bases lying between them. As DNA, the CDR3 is TGTGCCATCAGTCCGGGTATCTCTGGAAACACCATATATTTT. Amino acids: CAISPGISGNTIYF.

Written as DNA, the CDR3 is TGTGCCAGCAGTGCAAACATAAATCAGCCCCAGCATTTT. Residues: CASSANINQPQHF. The chain has TRBV28 and TRBJ1-5; D remains ambiguous. Trimming removed 5 bases at V and 4 bases at J, with 9 bases between. The CDR3 is made up of 13 amino acids. CDR1 is MDHEN and CDR2 is SYDVKM in the germline V gene.

V is TRBV5-4 and J is TRBJ1-1, with D perhaps matching TRBD1 (6 bases). V shed 5 bases and J shed 4 bases, with 18 bases lying between them. The CDR3 totals 15 residues. Germline V gene data show CDR1 as SGHNT and CDR2 as YYREEE (reference sequence). CDR3 residues: CASSWRRGSTTEAFF. CDR3 nucleotides: TGTGCCAGCAGTTGGCGCAGGGGATCTACCACTGAAGCTTTCTTT.

V and J are TRBV4-1 and TRBJ1-5; 8 nucleotides align to TRBD1. Germline trimming cut 0 bases from V and 4 bases from J; bases unmatched to any gene: 5. CDR3 length: 16 residues. Germline CDR1 and CDR2: MGHRA and YSYEKL. CDR3 coding DNA: TGCGCCAGCAGCCAAGATTTAGGGACAGGTAATCAGCCCCAGCATTTT. Its protein is CASSQDLGTGNQPQHF.

This chain links TRBV11-2 with TRBJ2-7, with 10 bases matching TRBD1. Germline CDR1 is SGHAT and CDR2 is FQNNGV. Trimming removed 5 bases from V and 3 bases from J; junction bases left unmatched: 7. The CDR3 is 15 amino acids. Here the CDR3 reads CASSPGQGSNYEQYF. The CDR3 region has the DNA TGTGCCAGCAGCCCGGGACAGGGGTCAAACTACGAGCAGTACTTC.

This chain links TRBV3-1 (or the pseudogene TRBV3-2) with TRBJ2-1; D unclear. The CDR3 consists of 13 residues. Germline CDR1 and CDR2: LGHDT and YNNKEL (reference sequence). Trimming left V 4 bases short and J 6 bases short, with 10 bases between. As DNA, the CDR3 is TGTGCCAGCAGCCTACTACAAGGCAATGAGCAGTTCTTC. This translates into CASSLLQGNEQFF.

V usage is TRBV28 and J usage is TRBJ2-7; 9 bases agree with TRBD1. The germline V gene encodes CDR1 MDHEN and CDR2 SYDVKM. V gave up 6 bases and J gave up 5 bases; unmatched junction bases: 11. The CDR3 loop spans 15 amino acids. The CDR3: CASRGRGQGTDEQYF. CDR3 bases: TGTGCCAGCAGGGGCCGAGGACAGGGGACCGACGAGCAGTACTTC.

V and J are TRBV11-2 and TRBJ2-7; 11 positions match TRBD2. The germline CDR1 and CDR2 sequences are SGHAT and FQNNGV. Losses at the gene ends were 3 bases for V and 4 bases for J; bases not matched to a gene: 8. CDR3 length: 16 residues. CDR3 residues: CASSFGSGRAGYEQYF. CDR3 coding DNA: TGTGCCAGCAGCTTTGGTAGCGGGAGGGCCGGATACGAGCAGTACTTC.

The rearrangement links TRBV28 to TRBJ2-7; 13 nucleotides agree with TRBD2. This CDR3 contains 15 residues. V was pared by 5 bases and J by 13 bases, with 14 bases of the junction left unmatched. From germline, CDR1 is MDHEN and CDR2 SYDVKM. CDR3 in DNA: TGTGCCAGCAGTCTCGCCGGGACTAGCGGGGTCCCGGGATACTTC. Translating gives CASSLAGTSGVPGYF.

The chain links TRBV30 to TRBJ2-7; D not resolved. The CDR3 runs to 12 residues. Germline-derived CDR1 and CDR2 are GTSNPN and SVGIG (reference sequence). The ends were cut back, 0 bases at V and 6 bases at J, with 9 bases in the middle. CDR3 DNA sequence: TGTGCCTGGAGTGTACGGTCGTCCGAGCAGTACTTC. Protein: CAWSVRSSEQYF.

The rearrangement joins TRBV18 to TRBJ1-2, with D maybe TRBD1 (5 bases). V was cut by 3 bases and J by 8 bases, with 16 bases left in between. The CDR3 loop spans 14 amino acids. Germline loops: CDR1 KGHSH, CDR2 LQKENI. The CDR3 sequence is CASSPNGGARGYTF. For the CDR3, the DNA is TGTGCCAGCTCACCGAATGGAGGGGCGAGGGGCTACACCTTC.

This clone was counted only a few times. This chain joins TRBV19 and TRBJ1-4; 7 nucleotides align to TRBD1. Germline V lookup: CDR1 LNHDA, CDR2 SQIVND (reference sequence). The trim removed 5 bases at V and 4 bases at J, leaving 7 bases unmatched. CDR3 size: 15 residues. For the CDR3, the DNA is TGTGCCAGTAGTGTGGGACAGAGCAATAATGAAAAACTGTTTTTT. Translated, it gives CASSVGQSNNEKLFF.

This chain joins TRBV5-4 and TRBJ2-4, with D possibly matching TRBD2 (7 bases). Germline V gene lookup returns CDR1 SGHNT and CDR2 YYREEE (reference sequence). The CDR3 totals 15 residues. Trimming removed 4 bases at V and 3 bases at J, with 14 bases between. DNA for the CDR3: TGTGCCAGCAGCCTGGGGGGGCATGGCAAAAACATTCAGTACTTC. This encodes CASSLGGHGKNIQYF.

The chain couples TRBV2 to TRBJ1-1, with D perhaps TRBD1 (6 bases). There are 14 residues in the CDR3. Trimming stripped 10 bases from V and 1 base from J, with 16 bases between. CDR1 and CDR2 (germline): SNHLY, FYNNEI. CDR3 protein: CATGARGANTEAFF. CDR3 nucleotide sequence: TGTGCCACGGGGGCGCGGGGGGCGAACACTGAAGCTTTCTTT.

The gene calls are TRBV25-1 and TRBJ1-2, with a weak D call TRBD1 (6 bases). V shed 1 base and J shed 4 bases, with 16 bases lying between them. Germline V gene data show CDR1 as MGHDK and CDR2 as SYGVNS. The CDR3 runs 16 residues. The CDR3 DNA reads as TGTGCCAGCAGTGAATTGGGGGCAGGGAAGAGCTATGGCTACACCTTC. Its protein product is CASSELGAGKSYGYTF.

The chain links TRBV11-2 to TRBJ1-1; no definite D call. V lost 5 bases, J lost 2 bases, and 12 bases lay in between. Germline-derived CDR1 and CDR2 are SGHAT and FQNNGV. The CDR3 length is 14 residues. The DNA for the CDR3 is TGTGCCAGCAGCCCCCTGAGGGCTAACACTGAAGCTTTCTTT. This sequence encodes CASSPLRANTEAFF.

The genes are TRBV10-2 and TRBJ2-3, with D perhaps matching TRBD2 (5 bases). V was pared by 1 base and J by 5 bases, with 13 bases between. The CDR3 consists of 15 residues. Germline V lookup: CDR1 WSHSY, CDR2 SAAADI. CDR3 DNA sequence: TGCGCCAGCAGTGAGTTGAGGGCCCCCGGAGATACGCAGTATTTT. This sequence encodes CASSELRAPGDTQYF.

This chain joins TRBV6-5 and TRBJ1-2, with D tentatively TRBD1 (6 bases). The length of the CDR3 is 12 residues. The V gene lost 8 bases and the J gene lost 7 bases, with 14 bases spanning the gap. The germline gives CDR1 MNHEY, CDR2 SVGAGI. CDR3 nucleotide sequence: TGTGCCAGCCGTACAGGGTACACTGGCTACACCTTC. Amino acids: CASRTGYTGYTF.

This chain links TRBV15 with TRBJ1-2; possibly TRBD1 for D (5 bases). Trimming left V 6 bases short and J 10 bases short, with 15 bases between. CDR1 is LNHNV and CDR2 is YYDKDF in the germline V gene (reference sequence). This CDR3 is built from 12 residues. The CDR3 here is CATSSGELYYTF. CDR3 nucleotides: TGTGCCACCAGTTCGGGGGAGCTTTACTACACCTTC. Complete variable domain (other parts from reference TRBV15 and TRBJ1-2): DAMVIQNPRYQVTQFGKPVTLSCSQTLNHNVMYWYQQKSSQAPKLLFHYYDKDFNNEADTPDNFQSRRPNTSFCFLDIRSPGLGDTAMYLCATSSGELYYTFGSGTRLTVV.

The chain carries TRBV30 and TRBJ1-1; D remains unclear. The CDR3 has 15 amino acids. V gave up 2 bases and J gave up 5 bases, with 18 bases separating them. Germline-derived CDR1 and CDR2 are GTSNPN and SVGIG (reference sequence). The CDR3 sequence is CAWSLPRQAGTEAFF. CDR3 in DNA: TGTGCCTGGAGTTTACCGAGACAAGCTGGGACTGAAGCTTTCTTT.

The rearrangement links TRBV2 to TRBJ2-7, with a possible D match to TRBD1 (5 bases). CDR3 length equals 14 residues. The germline V gene has CDR1 SNHLY and CDR2 FYNNEI. V lost 6 bases, J lost 0 bases, and 12 bases lay in between. The CDR3 spells CASRGRQSSYEQYF. CDR3 in DNA: TGTGCCAGCAGGGGAAGACAGTCCTCCTACGAGCAGTACTTC.

Notes on this clone: Within the sample, other DNA sequences also encode this same CDR3. The chain uses TRBV20-1 and TRBJ2-5; D gene unclear. Germline lookup yields CDR1 DFQATT and CDR2 SNEGSKA (reference sequence). This CDR3 contains 11 residues. V lost 2 bases and J 2 bases, leaving 3 bases between the germline ends. CDR3 region: CSARLQETQYF. The CDR3 region has the DNA TGCAGTGCTAGATTACAAGAGACCCAGTACTTC.

This chain uses TRBV7-2 with TRBJ1-1, with TRBD1 matching over 7 bases. CDR3 length: 16 amino acids. With 0 bases clipped from V and 3 bases from J, the junction kept 7 bases outside the gene matches. Germline CDR1 SGHTA, CDR2 FQGNSA. The CDR3 reads CASSLARQGQDTEAFF. The CDR3 coding sequence is TGTGCCAGCAGCTTAGCCAGACAGGGTCAGGACACTGAAGCTTTCTTT.

CDR3 sequence: CASSGGDVASTDTQYF. The CDR3, as DNA: TGTGCCAGCAGCGGAGGGGACGTAGCTAGCACAGATACGCAGTATTTT. The rearrangement uses TRBV7-3 and TRBJ2-3; D is possibly TRBD2 (6 bases). CDR1 and CDR2 (germline): SGHTA, FQGTGA. V was cut by 5 bases and J by 0 bases, with 15 bases left in between. This CDR3 has 16 amino acids.